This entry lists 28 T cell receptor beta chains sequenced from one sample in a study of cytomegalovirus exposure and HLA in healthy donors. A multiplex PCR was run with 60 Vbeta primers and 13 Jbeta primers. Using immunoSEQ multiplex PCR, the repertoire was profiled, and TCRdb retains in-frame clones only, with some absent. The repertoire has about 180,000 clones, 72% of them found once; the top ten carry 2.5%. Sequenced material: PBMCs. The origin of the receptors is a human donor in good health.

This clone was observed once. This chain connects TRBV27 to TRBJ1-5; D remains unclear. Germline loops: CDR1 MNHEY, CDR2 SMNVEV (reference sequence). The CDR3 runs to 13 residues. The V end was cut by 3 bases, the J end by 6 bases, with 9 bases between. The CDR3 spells CASSFGLIQPQHF. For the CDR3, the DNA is TGTGCCAGCAGTTTCGGGTTGATTCAGCCCCAGCATTTT.

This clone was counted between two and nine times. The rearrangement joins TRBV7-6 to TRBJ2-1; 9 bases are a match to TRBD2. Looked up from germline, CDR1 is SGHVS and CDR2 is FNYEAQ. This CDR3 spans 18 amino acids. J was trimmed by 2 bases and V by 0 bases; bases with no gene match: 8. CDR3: CASSLASGLAGTYNEQFF. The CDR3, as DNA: TGTGCCAGCAGCTTAGCGTCGGGGCTAGCGGGAACCTACAATGAGCAGTTCTTC.

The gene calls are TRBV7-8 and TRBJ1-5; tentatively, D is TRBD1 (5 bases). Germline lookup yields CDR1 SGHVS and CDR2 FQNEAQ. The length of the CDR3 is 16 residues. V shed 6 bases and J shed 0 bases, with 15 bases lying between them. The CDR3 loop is CASSFGGTYSNQPQHF. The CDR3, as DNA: TGTGCCAGCAGTTTCGGGGGGACCTATAGCAATCAGCCCCAGCATTTT.

CDR3 in DNA: TGTGCCAGTAGGGGGAAAACCTACGAGCAGTACTTC. It translates to CASRGKTYEQYF. The rearrangement links TRBV2 to TRBJ2-7; possible D gene TRBD1, 6 bases. V shed 9 bases and J shed 2 bases, with 11 bases lying between them. The CDR3 covers 12 residues. Germline values: CDR1 SNHLY, CDR2 FYNNEI.

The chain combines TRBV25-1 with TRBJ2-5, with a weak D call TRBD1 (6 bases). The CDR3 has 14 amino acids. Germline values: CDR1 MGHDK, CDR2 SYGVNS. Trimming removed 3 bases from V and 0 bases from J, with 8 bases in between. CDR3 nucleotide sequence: TGTGCCAGCAGTGAGCAGGGGTACCAAGAGACCCAGTACTTC. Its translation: CASSEQGYQETQYF.

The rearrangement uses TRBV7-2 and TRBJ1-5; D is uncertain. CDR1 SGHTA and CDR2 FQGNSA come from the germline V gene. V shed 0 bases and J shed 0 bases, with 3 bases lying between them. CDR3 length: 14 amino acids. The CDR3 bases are TGTGCCAGCAGCTTAGCACTTAGCAATCAGCCCCAGCATTTT. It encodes CASSLALSNQPQHF.

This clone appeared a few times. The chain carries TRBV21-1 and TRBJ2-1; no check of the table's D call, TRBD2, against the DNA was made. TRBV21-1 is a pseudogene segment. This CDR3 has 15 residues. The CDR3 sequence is CASTRTSGVYNEQFF. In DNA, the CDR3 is TGTGCCAGCACCAGGACTAGCGGGGTCTACAATGAGCAGTTCTTC.

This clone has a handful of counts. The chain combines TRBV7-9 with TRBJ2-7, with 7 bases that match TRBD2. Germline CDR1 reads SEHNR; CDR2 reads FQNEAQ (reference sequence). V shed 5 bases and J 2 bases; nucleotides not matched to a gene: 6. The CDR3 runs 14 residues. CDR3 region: CASSTRLAPYEQYF. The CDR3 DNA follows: TGTGCCAGCAGCACCCGACTAGCCCCCTACGAGCAGTACTTC.

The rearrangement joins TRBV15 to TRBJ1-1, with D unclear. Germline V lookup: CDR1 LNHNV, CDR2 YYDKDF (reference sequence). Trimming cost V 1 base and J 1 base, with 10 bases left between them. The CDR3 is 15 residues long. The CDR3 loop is CATSRVGSRNTEAFF. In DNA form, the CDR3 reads TGTGCCACCAGCAGAGTTGGTAGCCGGAACACTGAAGCTTTCTTT.

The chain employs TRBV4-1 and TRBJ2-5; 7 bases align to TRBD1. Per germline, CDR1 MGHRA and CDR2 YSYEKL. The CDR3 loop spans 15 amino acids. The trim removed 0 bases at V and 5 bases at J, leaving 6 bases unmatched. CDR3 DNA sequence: TGCGCCAGCAGCCAAGAGGAGGAGACAGGGGAGACCCAGTACTTC. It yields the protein CASSQEEETGETQYF.

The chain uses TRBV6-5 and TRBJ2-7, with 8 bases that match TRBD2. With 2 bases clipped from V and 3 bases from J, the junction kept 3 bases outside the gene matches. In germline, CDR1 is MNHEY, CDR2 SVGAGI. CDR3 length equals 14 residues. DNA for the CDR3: TGTGCCAGCAGTTACCGGGGGGGCTACTACGAGCAGTACTTC. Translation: CASSYRGGYYEQYF.

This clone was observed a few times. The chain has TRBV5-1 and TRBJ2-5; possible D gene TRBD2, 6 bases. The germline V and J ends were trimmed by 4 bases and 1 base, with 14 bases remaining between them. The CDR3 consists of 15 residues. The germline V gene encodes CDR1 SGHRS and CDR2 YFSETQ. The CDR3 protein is CASSPRGGAQETQYF. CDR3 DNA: TGCGCCAGCAGCCCAAGGGGAGGTGCCCAAGAGACCCAGTACTTC.

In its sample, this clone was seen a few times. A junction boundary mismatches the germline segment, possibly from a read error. CDR3 region: CSVDTQEAQYF. The CDR3 region has the DNA TGCAGCGTTGATACACAAGAGGCCCAGTACTTC. This chain links TRBV29-1 with TRBJ2-5, with D unclear. Germline V gene data show CDR1 as SQVTM and CDR2 as ANQGSEA. There are 11 residues in the CDR3.

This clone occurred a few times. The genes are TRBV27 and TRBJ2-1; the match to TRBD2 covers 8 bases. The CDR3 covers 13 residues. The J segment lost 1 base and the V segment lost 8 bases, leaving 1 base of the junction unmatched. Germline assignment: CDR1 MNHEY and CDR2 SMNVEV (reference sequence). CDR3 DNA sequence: TGTGCCAGCTCTAGCGGGTCCTACAATGAGCAGTTCTTC. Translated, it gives CASSSGSYNEQFF.

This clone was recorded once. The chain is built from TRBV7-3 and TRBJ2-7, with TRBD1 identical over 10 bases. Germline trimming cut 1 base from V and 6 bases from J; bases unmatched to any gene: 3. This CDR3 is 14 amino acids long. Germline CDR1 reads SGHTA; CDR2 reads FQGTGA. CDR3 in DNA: TGTGCCAGCAGCTTAATCGGACAGGGGGGCGAGCAGTACTTC. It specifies CASSLIGQGGEQYF.

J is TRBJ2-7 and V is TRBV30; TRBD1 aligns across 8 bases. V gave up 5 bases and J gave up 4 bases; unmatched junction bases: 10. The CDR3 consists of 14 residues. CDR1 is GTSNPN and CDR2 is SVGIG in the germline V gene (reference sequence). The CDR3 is CAWRAGGREYEQYF. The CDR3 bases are TGTGCCTGGCGGGCAGGGGGCCGGGAATACGAGCAGTACTTC.

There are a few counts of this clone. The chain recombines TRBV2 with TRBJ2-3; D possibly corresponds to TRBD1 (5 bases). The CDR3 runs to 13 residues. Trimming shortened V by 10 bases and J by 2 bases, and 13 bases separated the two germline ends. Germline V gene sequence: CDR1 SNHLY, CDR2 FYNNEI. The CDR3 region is CATQQGPTDTQYF. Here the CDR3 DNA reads TGTGCCACCCAGCAGGGTCCCACAGATACGCAGTATTTT.

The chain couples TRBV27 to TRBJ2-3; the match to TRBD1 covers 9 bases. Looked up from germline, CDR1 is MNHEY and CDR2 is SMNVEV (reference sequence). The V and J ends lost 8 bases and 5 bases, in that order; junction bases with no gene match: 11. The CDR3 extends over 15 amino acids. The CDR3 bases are TGTGCCAGCCAACCGGGACAGGGTCCTCTAGATACGCAGTATTTT. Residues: CASQPGQGPLDTQYF.

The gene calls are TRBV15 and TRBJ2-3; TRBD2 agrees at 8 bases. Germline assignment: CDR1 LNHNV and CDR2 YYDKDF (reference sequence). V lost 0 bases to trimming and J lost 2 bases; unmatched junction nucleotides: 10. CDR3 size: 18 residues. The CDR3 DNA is TGTGCCACCAGCAGAGATCTTACGGGGGGGCGAACCACAGATACGCAGTATTTT. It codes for CATSRDLTGGRTTDTQYF.

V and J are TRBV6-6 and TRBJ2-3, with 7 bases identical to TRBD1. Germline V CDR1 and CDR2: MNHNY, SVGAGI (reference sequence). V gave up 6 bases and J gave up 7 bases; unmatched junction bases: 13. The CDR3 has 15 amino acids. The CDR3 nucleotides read TGTGCCAGCAGCTATCGGGACAGAATTGCCCATACGCAGTATTTT. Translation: CASSYRDRIAHTQYF.

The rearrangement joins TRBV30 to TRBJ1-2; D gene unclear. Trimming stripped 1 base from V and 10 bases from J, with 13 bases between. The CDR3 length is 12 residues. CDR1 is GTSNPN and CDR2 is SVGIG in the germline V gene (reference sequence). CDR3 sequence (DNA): TGTGCCTGGAGTGGGCCTCGTATTTCCTACACCTTC. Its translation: CAWSGPRISYTF. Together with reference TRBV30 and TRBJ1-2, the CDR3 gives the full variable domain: SQTIHQWPATLVQPVGSPLSLECTVEGTSNPNLYWYRQAAGRGLQLLFYSVGIGQISSEVPQNLSASRPQDRQFILSSKKLLLSDSGFYLCAWSGPRISYTFGSGTRLTVV.

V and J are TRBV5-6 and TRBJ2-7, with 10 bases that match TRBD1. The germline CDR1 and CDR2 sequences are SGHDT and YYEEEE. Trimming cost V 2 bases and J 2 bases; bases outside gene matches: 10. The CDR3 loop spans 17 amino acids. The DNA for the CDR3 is TGTGCCAGCAGCTTTGTGATTGGGGACAGGGGAACCTACGAGCAGTACTTC. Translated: CASSFVIGDRGTYEQYF.

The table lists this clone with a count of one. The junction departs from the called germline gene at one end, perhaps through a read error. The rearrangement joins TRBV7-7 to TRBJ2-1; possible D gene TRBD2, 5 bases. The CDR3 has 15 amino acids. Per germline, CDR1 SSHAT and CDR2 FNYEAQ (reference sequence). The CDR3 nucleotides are TGTGCTAGCAGCTTAGACGGGGATGTCTACAATGAGCAGTTCTTC. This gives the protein CASSLDGDVYNEQFF.

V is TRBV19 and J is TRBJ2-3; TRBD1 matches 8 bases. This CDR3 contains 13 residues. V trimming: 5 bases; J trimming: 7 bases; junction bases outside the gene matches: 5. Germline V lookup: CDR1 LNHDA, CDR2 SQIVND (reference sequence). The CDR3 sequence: CASSLGQVNTQYF. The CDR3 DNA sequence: TGTGCCAGTAGTCTGGGACAGGTAAATACGCAGTATTTT.

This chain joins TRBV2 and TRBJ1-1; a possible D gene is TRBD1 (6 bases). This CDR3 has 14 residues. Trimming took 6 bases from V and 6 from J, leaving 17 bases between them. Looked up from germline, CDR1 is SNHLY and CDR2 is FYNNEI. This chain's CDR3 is CASRGTRESPEAFF. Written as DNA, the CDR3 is TGTGCCAGCAGGGGGACAAGGGAGAGCCCTGAAGCTTTCTTT.

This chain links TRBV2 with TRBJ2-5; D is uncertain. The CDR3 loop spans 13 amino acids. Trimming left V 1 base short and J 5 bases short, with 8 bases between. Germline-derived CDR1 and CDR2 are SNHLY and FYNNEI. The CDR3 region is CASSEDHEETQYF. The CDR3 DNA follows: TGTGCCAGCAGTGAAGACCACGAGGAGACCCAGTACTTC. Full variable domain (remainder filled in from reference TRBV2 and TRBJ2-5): EPEVTQTPSHQVTQMGQEVILRCVPISNHLYFYWYRQILGQKVEFLVSFYNNEISEKSEIFDDQFSVERPDGSNFTLKIRSTKLEDSAMYFCASSEDHEETQYFGPGTRLLVL.

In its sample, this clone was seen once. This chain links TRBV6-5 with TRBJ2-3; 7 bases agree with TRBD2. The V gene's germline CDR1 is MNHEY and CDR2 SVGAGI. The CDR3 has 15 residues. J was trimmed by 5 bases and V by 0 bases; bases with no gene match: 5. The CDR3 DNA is TGTGCCAGCAGTTACTCTGGGAGGGGTATAGATACGCAGTATTTT. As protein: CASSYSGRGIDTQYF.

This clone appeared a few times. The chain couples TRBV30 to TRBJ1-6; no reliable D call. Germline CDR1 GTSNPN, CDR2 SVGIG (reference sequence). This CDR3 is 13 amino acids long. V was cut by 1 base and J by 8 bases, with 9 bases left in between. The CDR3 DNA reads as TGTGCCTGGAGTGGGAGGCCTTATTCACCCCTCCACTTT. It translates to CAWSGRPYSPLHF.